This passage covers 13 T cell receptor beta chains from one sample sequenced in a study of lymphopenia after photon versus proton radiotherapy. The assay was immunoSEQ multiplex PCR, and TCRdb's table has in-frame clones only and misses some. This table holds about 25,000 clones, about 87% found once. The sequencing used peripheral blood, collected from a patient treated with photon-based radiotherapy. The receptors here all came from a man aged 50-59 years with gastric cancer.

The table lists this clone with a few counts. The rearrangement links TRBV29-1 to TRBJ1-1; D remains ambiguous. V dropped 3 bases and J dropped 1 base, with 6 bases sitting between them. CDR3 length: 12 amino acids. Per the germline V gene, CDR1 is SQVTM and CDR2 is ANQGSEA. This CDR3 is CSVEEGNTEAFF. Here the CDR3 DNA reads TGCAGCGTTGAGGAGGGGAACACTGAAGCTTTCTTT.

The CDR3 protein is CASSLDVYNWETQYF. The CDR3 coding sequence is TGTGCCAGCAGCTTAGATGTCTACAACTGGGAGACCCAGTACTTC. The V gene is TRBV11-2, the J gene TRBJ2-5, with D uncertain. The germline gives CDR1 SGHAT, CDR2 FQNNGV. Trimming left V 0 bases short and J 5 bases short, with 13 bases between. This CDR3 spans 15 amino acids.

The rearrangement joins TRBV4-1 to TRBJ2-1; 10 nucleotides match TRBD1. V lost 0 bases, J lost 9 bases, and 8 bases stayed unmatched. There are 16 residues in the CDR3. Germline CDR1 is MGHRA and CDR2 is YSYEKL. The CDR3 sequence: CASSQDGTGAGSEQFF. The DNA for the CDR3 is TGCGCCAGCAGCCAAGATGGGACAGGGGCTGGTAGTGAGCAGTTCTTC.

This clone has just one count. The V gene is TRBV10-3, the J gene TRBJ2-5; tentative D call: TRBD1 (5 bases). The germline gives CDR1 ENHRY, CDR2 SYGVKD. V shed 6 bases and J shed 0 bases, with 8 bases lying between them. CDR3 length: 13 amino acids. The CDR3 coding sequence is TGTGCCATCAGGACAGATTACCAAGAGACCCAGTACTTC. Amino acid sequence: CAIRTDYQETQYF.

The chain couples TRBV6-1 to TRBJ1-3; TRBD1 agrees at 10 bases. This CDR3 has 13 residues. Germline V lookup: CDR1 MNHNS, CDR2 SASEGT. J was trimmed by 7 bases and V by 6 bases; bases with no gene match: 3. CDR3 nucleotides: TGTGCCAGCAGGGCGGGACAGGGGAACACCATATATTTT. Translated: CASRAGQGNTIYF.

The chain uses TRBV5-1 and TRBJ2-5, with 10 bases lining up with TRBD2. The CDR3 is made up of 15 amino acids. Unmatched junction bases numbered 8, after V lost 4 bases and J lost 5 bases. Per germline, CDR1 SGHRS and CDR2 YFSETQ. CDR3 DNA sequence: TGCGCCAGCAGCCCCGGACTAGCGGTTCGGGAGACCCAGTACTTC. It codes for CASSPGLAVRETQYF. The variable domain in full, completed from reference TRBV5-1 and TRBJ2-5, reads KAGVTQTPRYLIKTRGQQVTLSCSPISGHRSVSWYQQTPGQGLQFLFEYFSETQRNKGNFPGRFSGRQFSNSRSEMNVSTLELGDSALYLCASSPGLAVRETQYFGPGTRLLVL.

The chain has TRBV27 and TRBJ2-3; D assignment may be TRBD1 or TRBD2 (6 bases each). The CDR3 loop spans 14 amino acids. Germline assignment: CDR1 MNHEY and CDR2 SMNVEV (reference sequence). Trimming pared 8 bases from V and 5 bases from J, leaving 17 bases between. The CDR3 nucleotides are TGTGCCAGCCGGGGGCCTACAGGGCTAGATACGCAGTATTTT. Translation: CASRGPTGLDTQYF.

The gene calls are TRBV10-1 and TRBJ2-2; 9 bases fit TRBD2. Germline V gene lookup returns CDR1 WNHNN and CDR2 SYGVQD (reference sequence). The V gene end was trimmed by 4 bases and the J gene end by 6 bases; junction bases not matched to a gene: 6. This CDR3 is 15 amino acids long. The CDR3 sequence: CASSGSGTSPGELFF. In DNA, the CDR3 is TGCGCCAGCAGTGGCTCCGGGACTAGCCCCGGGGAGCTGTTTTTT.

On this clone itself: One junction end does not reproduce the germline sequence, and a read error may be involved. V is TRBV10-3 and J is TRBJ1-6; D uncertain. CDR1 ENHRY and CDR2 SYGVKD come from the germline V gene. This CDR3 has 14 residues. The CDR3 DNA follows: TGTGCCATCAGTGAATTCTCCAATAATTCACCCCTCCACTTT. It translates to CAISEFSNNSPLHF.

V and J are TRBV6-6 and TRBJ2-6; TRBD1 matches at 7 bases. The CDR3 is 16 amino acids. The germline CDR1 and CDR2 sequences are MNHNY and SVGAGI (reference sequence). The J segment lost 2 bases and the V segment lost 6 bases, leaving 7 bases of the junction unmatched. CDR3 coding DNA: TGTGCCAGCAGAGGGACAGACATTGCTGGGGCCAACGTCCTGACTTTC. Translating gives CASRGTDIAGANVLTF.

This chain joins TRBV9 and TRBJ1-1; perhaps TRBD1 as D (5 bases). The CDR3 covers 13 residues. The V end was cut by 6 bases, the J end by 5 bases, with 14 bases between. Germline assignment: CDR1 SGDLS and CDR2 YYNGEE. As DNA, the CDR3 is TGTGCCAGCAAAGAGGAGGGGCGAACTGAAGCTTTCTTT. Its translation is CASKEEGRTEAFF.

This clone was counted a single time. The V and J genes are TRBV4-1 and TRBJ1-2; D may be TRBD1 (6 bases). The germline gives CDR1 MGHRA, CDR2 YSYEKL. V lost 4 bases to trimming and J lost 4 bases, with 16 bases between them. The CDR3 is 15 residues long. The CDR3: CASSPRSGQLYGYTF. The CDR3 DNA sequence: TGCGCCAGCAGCCCGCGGTCCGGACAGCTCTATGGCTACACCTTC.

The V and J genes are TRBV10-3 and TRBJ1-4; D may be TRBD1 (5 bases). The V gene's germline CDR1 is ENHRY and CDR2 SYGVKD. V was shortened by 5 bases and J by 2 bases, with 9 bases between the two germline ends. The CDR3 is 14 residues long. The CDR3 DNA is TGTGCCATCAGTATGGGGGGGACTAATGAAAAACTGTTTTTT. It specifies CAISMGGTNEKLFF.